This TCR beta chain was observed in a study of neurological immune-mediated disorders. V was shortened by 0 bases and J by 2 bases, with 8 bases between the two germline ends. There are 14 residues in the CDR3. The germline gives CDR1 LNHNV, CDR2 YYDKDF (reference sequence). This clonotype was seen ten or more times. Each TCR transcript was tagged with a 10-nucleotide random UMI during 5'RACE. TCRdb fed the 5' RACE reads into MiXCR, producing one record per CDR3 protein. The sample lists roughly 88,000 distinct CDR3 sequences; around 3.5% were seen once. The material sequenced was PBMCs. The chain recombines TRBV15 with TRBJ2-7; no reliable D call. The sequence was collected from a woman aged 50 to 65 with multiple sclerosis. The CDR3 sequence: CATSREGSAYEQYF. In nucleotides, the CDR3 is TGTGCCACCAGCAGAGAGGGCTCAGCCTACGAGCAGTACTTC.